A selection of T cell receptor beta chains follows, all from one sample in a study of persistence of HIV-infected CD4 T cells. Their antigens remain unidentified. TCRdb keeps only in-frame clones here, not all; method: immunoSEQ multiplex PCR. The data show tens of thousands of clones, about 80% seen once. The input for sequencing was CD4+ T cells sorted from PBMCs after 18-hour stimulation, taken from a patient who received antiretroviral therapy. The source of these receptors is an adult man with HIV who was CMV-seropositive. CDR3s include the opening cysteine and the closing phenylalanine or tryptophan. The order of the fields is V gene, D gene, J gene, clone size, CDR3 protein, CDR3 DNA. The D gene is left open where the match is weak. Some rows mark clone size as missing; the rest say once, few, many or name a class of expanded clone.

V gene: TRBV11-2
D gene: TRBD2
J gene: TRBJ2-3
clone size: .
CDR3 protein: CASSSPGRGALPTDTQYF
CDR3 DNA: TGTGCCAGCAGCTCGCCCGGGAGGGGGGCACTCCCCACAGATACGCAGTATTTT

V gene: TRBV6-4
D gene: .
J gene: TRBJ2-3
clone size: .
CDR3 protein: CASSDGQPTDTQYF
CDR3 DNA: TGTGCCAGCAGTGATGGACAACCCACAGATACGCAGTATTTT

V gene: TRBV5-1
D gene: TRBD1
J gene: TRBJ2-6
clone size: .
CDR3 protein: CASRDRVSGANVLTF
CDR3 DNA: TGCGCCAGCAGGGACAGGGTCTCCGGGGCCAACGTCCTGACTTTC

V gene: TRBV29-1
D gene: .
J gene: TRBJ2-4
clone size: .
CDR3 protein: CSVVQQAAKNIQYF
CDR3 DNA: TGCAGCGTTGTTCAACAGGCGGCCAAAAACATTCAGTACTTC

V gene: TRBV18
D gene: .
J gene: TRBJ2-7
clone size: .
CDR3 protein: CASSPEVVSYEQYF
CDR3 DNA: TGTGCCAGCTCCCCGGAGGTGGTTTCCTACGAGCAGTACTTC

V gene: TRBV7-3
D gene: .
J gene: TRBJ2-1
clone size: few
CDR3 protein: CASSLKGSSYNEQFF
CDR3 DNA: TGTGCCAGCAGCTTAAAAGGGAGCTCCTACAATGAGCAGTTCTTC

V gene: TRBV2
D gene: .
J gene: TRBJ2-7
clone size: few
CDR3 protein: CASSPAGLNEQYF
CDR3 DNA: TGTGCCAGCAGTCCCGCGGGACTTAACGAGCAGTACTTC

V gene: TRBV5-1
D gene: TRBD1
J gene: TRBJ1-3
clone size: .
CDR3 protein: CASSQRDRAFGNTIYF
CDR3 DNA: TGCGCCAGCAGTCAGCGGGACAGGGCTTTCGGAAACACCATATATTTT

V gene: TRBV19
D gene: .
J gene: TRBJ1-2
clone size: .
CDR3 protein: CASSIGSGYTF
CDR3 DNA: TGTGCCAGTAGTATAGGTAGCGGCTACACCTTC

V gene: TRBV5-1
D gene: TRBD2
J gene: TRBJ2-3
clone size: .
CDR3 protein: CASSPLTSGSTDTQYF
CDR3 DNA: TGCGCCAGCAGCCCTCTGACTAGCGGGAGTACAGATACGCAGTATTTT

V gene: TRBV12-3/TRBV12-4
D gene: .
J gene: TRBJ1-5
clone size: once
CDR3 protein: CASSGQRNQPQHF
CDR3 DNA: TGTGCCAGCTCCGGACAGCGAAATCAGCCCCAGCATTTT